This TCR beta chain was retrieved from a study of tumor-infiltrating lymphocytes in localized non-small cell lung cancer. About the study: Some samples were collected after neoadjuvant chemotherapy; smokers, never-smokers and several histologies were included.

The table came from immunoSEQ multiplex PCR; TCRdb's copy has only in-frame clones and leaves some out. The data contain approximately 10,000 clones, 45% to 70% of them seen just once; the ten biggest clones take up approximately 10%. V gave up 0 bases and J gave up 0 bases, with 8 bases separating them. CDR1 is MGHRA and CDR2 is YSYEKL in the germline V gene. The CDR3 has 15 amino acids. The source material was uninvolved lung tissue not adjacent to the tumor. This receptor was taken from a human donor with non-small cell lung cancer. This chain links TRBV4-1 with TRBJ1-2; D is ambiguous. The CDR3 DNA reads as TGCGCCAGCAGCCAAGACACAGCCACTAACTATGGCTACACCTTC. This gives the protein CASSQDTATNYGYTF.